The entry that follows covers one T cell receptor beta chain sequence. The sample originates from a study of blood T cell repertoires in COVID-19. Study-level background: Samples taken during acute and convalescent COVID-19 were collected in the United States, Italy and Spain. Sources were T cells, B-cell-depleted T cells, or PBMCs; the material itself was cDNA or gDNA.

Germline V CDR1 and CDR2: KGHSH, LQKENI. This CDR3 comprises 14 residues. The V end lost 2 bases, the J end lost 2 bases, and 9 bases lay between the germline ends. Under the authors' procedure: Amplification of reference gene primers provided the estimated nucleated cell counts. Assay: immunoSEQ multiplex PCR; the TCRdb copy retains only in-frame clones and omits some. The DNA gave D and trimming, while V, J and clone size come from that table. This table holds about 87,000 clones, approximately 80% found once. Sequencing used peripheral blood. This chain joins TRBV18 and TRBJ1-2, with D possibly being TRBD1 (5 bases). This sequence was found in a woman in her 70s with acute or convalescent COVID-19. CDR3 in amino acids: CASSPGSGNYGYTF. The CDR3 coding sequence is TGTGCCAGCTCACCAGGTTCAGGGAACTATGGCTACACCTTC.